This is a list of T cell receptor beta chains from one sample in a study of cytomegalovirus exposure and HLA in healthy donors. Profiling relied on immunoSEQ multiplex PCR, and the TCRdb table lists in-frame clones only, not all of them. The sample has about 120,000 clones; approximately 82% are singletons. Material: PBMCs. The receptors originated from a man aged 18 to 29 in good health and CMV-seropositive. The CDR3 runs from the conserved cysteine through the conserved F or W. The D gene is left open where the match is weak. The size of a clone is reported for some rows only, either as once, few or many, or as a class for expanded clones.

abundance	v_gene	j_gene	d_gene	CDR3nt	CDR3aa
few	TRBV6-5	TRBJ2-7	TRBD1	TGTGCCAGCAGTCGGGACAGGTTTCGGTCCGAGCAGTACTTC	CASSRDRFRSEQYF
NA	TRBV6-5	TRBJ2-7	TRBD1	TGTGCCAGCAGCCCACAGGGGGTTCCCTACGAGCAGTACTTC	CASSPQGVPYEQYF
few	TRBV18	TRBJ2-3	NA	TGTGCCAGCGCTCTCCGGGGGTCCTCGACAGATACGCAGTATTTT	CASALRGSSTDTQYF
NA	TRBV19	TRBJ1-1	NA	TGTGCCAGTACTACTACACGGAGCCTTGTGGAAGCTTTCTTT	CASTTTRSLVEAFF
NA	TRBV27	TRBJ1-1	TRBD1	TGTGCCAGCAGTTTAACAGGGGGGAACACTGAAGCTTTCTTT	CASSLTGGNTEAFF
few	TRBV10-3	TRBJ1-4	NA	TGTGCCATCAGCAGGGTAGGGGAAAAACTGTTTTTT	CAISRVGEKLFF
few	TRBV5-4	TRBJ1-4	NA	TGTGCCAGCAGCCCCCGAGGAGGGCGGGTTGAAAAACTGTTTTTT	CASSPRGGRVEKLFF
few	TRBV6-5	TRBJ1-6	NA	TGTGCCAGCAGTTCCCGGACTTCGCCCCTCCACTTT	CASSSRTSPLHF
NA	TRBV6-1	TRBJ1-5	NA	TGTGCCAGCAGTGAGAGGTCCCAGAGATTTATTAGCAATCAGCCCCAGCATTTT	CASSERSQRFISNQPQHF
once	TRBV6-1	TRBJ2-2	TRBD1	TGTGCCAGCAGCGGACAGGGGGCCGGGGAGCTGTTTTTT	CASSGQGAGELFF
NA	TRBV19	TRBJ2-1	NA	TGTGCCTCAAGGAGGGGGCTGGATGAGCAGTTCTTC	CASRRGLDEQFF
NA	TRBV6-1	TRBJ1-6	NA	TGTGCCAGCAGTAAAGACAGAAATAATTCACCCCTCCACTTT	CASSKDRNNSPLHF
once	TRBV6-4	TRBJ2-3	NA	TGTGCCAGCAGTGACGTCCAGGGTAGCACAGATACGCAGTATTTT	CASSDVQGSTDTQYF
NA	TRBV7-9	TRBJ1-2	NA	TGTGCCAGCAGCTTAGACCCAGGGTCCTATGGCTACACCTTC	CASSLDPGSYGYTF
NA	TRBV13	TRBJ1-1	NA	TGTGCCAGCAGCCCCCAGGCGACGGGATCATTTGAAGCTTTCTTT	CASSPQATGSFEAFF
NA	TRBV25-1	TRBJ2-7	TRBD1	TGTGCCAGCAGTGAAACAGGGGAATCCTACGAGCAGTACTTC	CASSETGESYEQYF
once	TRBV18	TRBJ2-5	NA	TGTGCCAGCTCACCTTCTGAAGAGACCCAGTACTTC	CASSPSEETQYF
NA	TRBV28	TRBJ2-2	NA	TGTGCCAGCAGTTTTTTGGGGCTAGTAAACACCGGGGAGCTGTTTTTT	CASSFLGLVNTGELFF
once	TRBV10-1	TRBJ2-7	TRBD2	TGCGCCAGCAGTGCCACCCCCGGAGCGGGGGGCCTTTCCTCCTACGAGCAGTACTTC	CASSATPGAGGLSSYEQYF
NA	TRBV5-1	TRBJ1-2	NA	TGCGCCAGCAGCTTGCAGGCCGGGGATGGCTACACCTTC	CASSLQAGDGYTF
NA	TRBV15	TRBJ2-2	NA	TGTGCCACCAGCAGAGCGGGAACGGGGTACACCGGGGAGCTGTTTTTT	CATSRAGTGYTGELFF
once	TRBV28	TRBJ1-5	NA	TGTGCCAGCGAGGTAGGTGGGGCAGGTTACAATCAGCCCCAGCATTTT	CASEVGGAGYNQPQHF
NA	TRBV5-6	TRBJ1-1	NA	TGTGCCAGCAGCTTGGGGAGGGCAGGGAGGAACACTGAAGCTTTCTTT	CASSLGRAGRNTEAFF
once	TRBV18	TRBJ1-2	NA	TGTGCCAGCTCACCGGCCGGGGGGTCGACCTCTAACTATGGCTACACCTTC	CASSPAGGSTSNYGYTF
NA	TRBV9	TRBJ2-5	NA	TGTGCCAGCAGCCCATACGGGGGAGATCCATTGGTGACCCAGTACTTC	CASSPYGGDPLVTQYF